The source of this T cell receptor (beta chain) is a study of blood T cell repertoires in COVID-19. Per the study methods: Quantification of nucleated cells was approximated via reference gene primer amplification. Profiled with immunoSEQ multiplex PCR; TCRdb holds only in-frame clones, not every one. That table supplies the V and J calls and clone size; D and trimming were determined from the DNA. Of 250,000 to 350,000 clones listed, approximately 85% are singletons. V lost 5 bases and J 8 bases, leaving 19 bases between the germline ends. Germline V CDR1 and CDR2: SGHTA, FQGTGA. The CDR3 consists of 15 residues.

The V call is TRBV7-3, the J call TRBJ2-1; tentatively, D is TRBD1 (6 bases). Material for sequencing was peripheral blood. The clonotype was recovered from a woman in her fifties or sixties with acute or convalescent COVID-19. CDR3 DNA: TGTGCCAGCAGCGTACAGGGTGAGGCTAATGATGAGCAGTTCTTC. Residues: CASSVQGEANDEQFF.